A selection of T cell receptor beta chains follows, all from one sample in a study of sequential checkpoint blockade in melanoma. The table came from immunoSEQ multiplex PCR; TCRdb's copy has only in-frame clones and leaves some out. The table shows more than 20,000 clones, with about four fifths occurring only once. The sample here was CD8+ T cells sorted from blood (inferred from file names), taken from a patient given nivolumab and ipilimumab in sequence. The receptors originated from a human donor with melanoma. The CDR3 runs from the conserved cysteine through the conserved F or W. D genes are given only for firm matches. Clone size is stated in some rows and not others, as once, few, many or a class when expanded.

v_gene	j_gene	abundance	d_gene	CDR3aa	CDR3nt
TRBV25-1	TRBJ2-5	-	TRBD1	CASSEWGQAETQYF	TGTGCCAGCAGTGAATGGGGACAGGCGGAGACCCAGTACTTC
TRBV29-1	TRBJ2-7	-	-	CSEPMPVYEQYF	TGCAGTGAGCCTATGCCTGTCTACGAGCAGTACTTC
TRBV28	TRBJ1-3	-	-	CASSGLFSGNTIYF	TGTGCCAGCTCGGGTCTCTTCTCTGGAAACACCATATATTTT
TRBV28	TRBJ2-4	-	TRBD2	CASSSPGLEAHF	TGTGCCAGCAGTTCCCCGGGACTAGAGGCCCACTTC
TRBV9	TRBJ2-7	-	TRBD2	CASSVDPSGRSYEQYF	TGTGCCAGCAGCGTAGATCCTAGCGGGAGATCCTACGAGCAGTACTTC
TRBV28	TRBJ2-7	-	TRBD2	CASSSPLAGAVHEQYF	TGTGCCAGCAGTTCACCTCTAGCGGGAGCAGTACACGAGCAGTACTTC
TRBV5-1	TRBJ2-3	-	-	CASTDRGGTDTQYF	TGCGCCAGCACCGATCGGGGAGGCACAGATACGCAGTATTTT
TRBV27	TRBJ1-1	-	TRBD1	CASSWGPGGPGNTEAFF	TGTGCCAGCAGTTGGGGTCCAGGGGGACCGGGGAACACTGAAGCTTTCTTT
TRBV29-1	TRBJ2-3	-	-	CSVVLLASAKTSTDTQYF	TGCAGCGTTGTGCTCCTAGCTAGCGCAAAAACTAGCACAGATACGCAGTATTTT
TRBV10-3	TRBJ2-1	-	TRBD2	CAISLLAGEQFF	TGTGCCATCAGCCTACTAGCGGGCGAGCAGTTCTTC
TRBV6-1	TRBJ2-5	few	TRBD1	CASSESGQGWETQYF	TGTGCCAGCAGTGAGTCGGGACAGGGTTGGGAGACCCAGTACTTC
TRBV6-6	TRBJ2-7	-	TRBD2	CASSYSGLAGVEQYF	TGTGCCAGCAGTTACTCAGGGCTAGCGGGAGTAGAGCAGTACTTC
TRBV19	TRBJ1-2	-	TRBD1	CASSTPGGQLNGYTF	TGTGCCAGTAGTACTCCTGGGGGACAGCTAAATGGCTACACCTTC
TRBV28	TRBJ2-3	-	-	CASRTPGGAGRDTQYF	TGTGCCAGCAGGACGCCTGGGGGGGCGGGTCGAGATACGCAGTATTTT
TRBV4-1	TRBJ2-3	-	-	CASSQINLISTDTQYF	TGCGCCAGCAGCCAAATTAACCTAATAAGCACAGATACGCAGTATTTT
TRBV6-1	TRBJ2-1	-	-	CASSETRGREQFF	TGTGCCAGCAGTGAAACCAGGGGAAGAGAGCAGTTCTTC
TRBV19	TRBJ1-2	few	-	CASSIGQFYGYTF	TGTGCCAGTAGTATAGGACAGTTCTATGGCTACACCTTC